The 32 T cell receptor beta chains below all came from one sample that was sequenced in a study of technical replicates of blood from several donors. Sequenced by immunoSEQ multiplex PCR; TCRdb stores in-frame clones only, minus some. The sample includes tens of thousands of clones, 91% seen only once; the top ten take around 3.6%. Sequences were obtained from PBMCs. The source of these receptors is a human donor in good health. Some clones in this sample may be carry-over from other donors' samples.

This clone has only a few counts. The V and J genes are TRBV2 and TRBJ1-2; D uncertain. Trimming stripped 4 bases from V and 0 bases from J, with 9 bases between. CDR1 is SNHLY and CDR2 is FYNNEI in the germline V gene. There are 14 residues in the CDR3. The CDR3 loop reads CASSGGHPNYGYTF. CDR3 DNA sequence: TGTGCCAGCAGTGGAGGTCACCCTAACTATGGCTACACCTTC.

This chain connects TRBV18 to TRBJ1-2; 8 positions match TRBD1. This CDR3 comprises 16 residues. Germline V CDR1 and CDR2: KGHSH, LQKENI. Losses at the gene ends were 3 bases for V and 4 bases for J; bases not matched to a gene: 10. CDR3 sequence (DNA): TGTGCCAGCTCACCCTACGGACAGGGAGGGTTCTATGGCTACACCTTC. Its protein product is CASSPYGQGGFYGYTF.

The V call is TRBV19, the J call TRBJ1-5; D is uncertain. The CDR3 runs 13 residues. V lost 3 bases to trimming and J lost 3 bases, with 6 bases between them. The germline V gene encodes CDR1 LNHDA and CDR2 SQIVND (reference sequence). The CDR3: CASSILDNQPQHF. CDR3 in DNA: TGTGCCAGTAGTATTCTAGACAATCAGCCCCAGCATTTT.

J is TRBJ2-7 and V is TRBV7-8; tentatively, D is TRBD1 (5 bases). V gave up 0 bases and J gave up 6 bases, with 9 bases separating them. Germline CDR1 SGHVS, CDR2 FQNEAQ. This CDR3 comprises 13 residues. The chain's CDR3 is CASSLAQGSEQYF. For the CDR3, the DNA is TGTGCCAGCAGCTTAGCCCAGGGTTCCGAGCAGTACTTC.

The chain carries TRBV6-1 and TRBJ2-5; the match to TRBD2 covers 14 bases. CDR1 and CDR2 from the germline V gene are MNHNS and SASEGT. Unmatched junction bases numbered 0, after V lost 1 base and J lost 2 bases. CDR3 size: 16 residues. The CDR3 DNA reads TGTGCCAGCAGTGAAGGACTAGCGGGGGGGCAAGAGACCCAGTACTTC. It encodes CASSEGLAGGQETQYF.

This clone showed up just once. The gene calls are TRBV5-1 and TRBJ2-7; the match to TRBD2 covers 14 bases. The length of the CDR3 is 17 residues. V was pared by 0 bases and J by 5 bases, with 7 bases of the junction left unmatched. Germline V gene data show CDR1 as SGHRS and CDR2 as YFSETQ. In DNA, the CDR3 is TGCGCCAGCAGCTTGGGACTAGCGGGAGGGCATAGAGACGAGCAGTACTTC. Its protein product is CASSLGLAGGHRDEQYF. The whole variable domain, filled in from reference TRBV5-1 and TRBJ2-7, reads KAGVTQTPRYLIKTRGQQVTLSCSPISGHRSVSWYQQTPGQGLQFLFEYFSETQRNKGNFPGRFSGRQFSNSRSEMNVSTLELGDSALYLCASSLGLAGGHRDEQYFGPGTRLTVT.

The chain has TRBV11-2 and TRBJ2-1; a possible D gene is TRBD2 (5 bases). The CDR3 is made up of 12 amino acids. The V and J ends lost 2 bases and 8 bases respectively, with 7 bases between them. Germline lookup yields CDR1 SGHAT and CDR2 FQNNGV. This CDR3 reads CASSLQEDEQFF. The CDR3 bases are TGTGCCAGCAGCTTACAGGAGGATGAGCAGTTCTTC.

This clone has only one observation. J is TRBJ1-2 and V is TRBV7-2; the D gene is possibly TRBD1 (6 bases). This CDR3 spans 15 amino acids. V dropped 0 bases and J dropped 4 bases, with 12 bases sitting between them. CDR1 and CDR2 from the germline V gene are SGHTA and FQGNSA. The CDR3: CASSLAEQGIYGYTF. DNA of the CDR3: TGTGCCAGCAGCTTAGCGGAACAGGGCATCTATGGCTACACCTTC.

This chain links TRBV21-1 with TRBJ2-1; the D call of TRBD2 is as the table states it, not checked on the DNA. TRBV21-1 is a documented pseudogene. This CDR3 is built from 18 residues. The CDR3 DNA follows: TGTGCCAGCAGCAAAGAGGCCCCGGACTCCTTGAGGTCCAATGAGCAGTTCTTC. Encoded protein: CASSKEAPDSLRSNEQFF.

The CDR3 DNA reads as TGTGCCAGTAGTGCCGGGACAGCGACTGAAGCTTTCTTT. This codes for CASSAGTATEAFF. The V gene is TRBV19, the J gene TRBJ1-1; 7 bases are shared with TRBD1. Germline values: CDR1 LNHDA, CDR2 SQIVND (reference sequence). Trimming took 5 bases from V and 5 from J; bases not matched to a gene: 5. This CDR3 has 13 amino acids.

This chain joins TRBV5-1 and TRBJ1-1, with 8 positions matching TRBD1. CDR1 and CDR2 (germline): SGHRS, YFSETQ. V was pared by 0 bases and J by 1 base, with 5 bases of the junction left unmatched. The CDR3 is 16 amino acids. The CDR3 DNA reads TGCGCCAGCAGCTTGGGTGCAGGGGGCCAGAACACTGAAGCTTTCTTT. Residues: CASSLGAGGQNTEAFF.

This clone came up once. The chain uses TRBV6-4 and TRBJ2-3, with 8 bases that match TRBD1. This CDR3 is built from 20 residues. Germline-derived CDR1 and CDR2 are MRHNA and SNTAGT. With 6 bases clipped from V and 6 bases from J, the junction kept 26 bases outside the gene matches. In nucleotides, the CDR3 is TGTGCCAGCAGCATCCCTGGACAGGGATGGATTATCGGTCCGGCCGATACGCAGTATTTT. Its translation: CASSIPGQGWIIGPADTQYF.

This clone was observed a few times. The rearrangement uses TRBV2 and TRBJ2-7; D might be TRBD2 (6 bases). Germline V gene lookup returns CDR1 SNHLY and CDR2 FYNNEI. Trimming removed 8 bases at V and 7 bases at J, with 12 bases between. This CDR3 region has 11 residues. In nucleotides, the CDR3 is TGTGCCAGCTCGGCGGGGCGGGAGCAGTACTTC. It yields the protein CASSAGREQYF. The entire variable domain, with the rest obtained from reference TRBV2 and TRBJ2-7, is as follows: EPEVTQTPSHQVTQMGQEVILRCVPISNHLYFYWYRQILGQKVEFLVSFYNNEISEKSEIFDDQFSVERPDGSNFTLKIRSTKLEDSAMYFCASSAGREQYFGPGTRLTVT.

V usage is TRBV4-2 and J usage is TRBJ2-2, with TRBD2 matching over 9 bases. This CDR3 comprises 16 residues. Germline V gene data show CDR1 as LGHNA and CDR2 as YNFKEQ. The junction had 7 bases not matched to a gene; V was cut back by 3 bases and J by 5 bases. The CDR3 sequence: CASSQGLAGWTGELFF. Here the CDR3 DNA reads TGTGCCAGCAGCCAGGGTCTAGCGGGGTGGACCGGGGAGCTGTTTTTT.

The rearrangement links TRBV6-4 to TRBJ2-3, with D perhaps matching TRBD2 (7 bases). The germline V and J ends were trimmed by 2 bases and 5 bases, with 14 bases remaining between them. CDR3 length equals 15 residues. Germline V gene sequence: CDR1 MRHNA, CDR2 SNTAGT. The CDR3 DNA follows: TGTGCCAGCAGTGACAGTGGGGGGGCCAGAGATACGCAGTATTTT. Translating gives CASSDSGGARDTQYF.

This clone appeared a single time. This sequence joins TRBV30 and TRBJ2-1; 7 bases agree with TRBD2. The CDR3 has 15 amino acids. Germline values: CDR1 GTSNPN, CDR2 SVGIG (reference sequence). V lost 2 bases, J lost 6 bases, and 10 bases stayed unmatched. CDR3 residues: CAWSWWAGEGNEQFF. The CDR3 DNA sequence: TGTGCCTGGAGTTGGTGGGCGGGAGAGGGCAATGAGCAGTTCTTC.

This clone came up once. V is TRBV19 and J is TRBJ2-3; maybe TRBD1 (6 bases). Trimming removed 3 bases from V and 6 bases from J, with 13 bases in between. The CDR3 runs to 14 residues. Germline assignment: CDR1 LNHDA and CDR2 SQIVND (reference sequence). The CDR3 loop is CASSISTQGDTQYF. For the CDR3, the DNA is TGTGCCAGTAGTATCTCAACCCAGGGGGATACGCAGTATTTT.

The gene calls are TRBV9 and TRBJ2-1; TRBD2 matches 7 bases. The CDR3 loop spans 15 amino acids. Germline loops: CDR1 SGDLS, CDR2 YYNGEE. Trimming took 0 bases from V and 2 from J; bases not matched to a gene: 2. CDR3 in amino acids: CASSVGRGTYNEQFF. DNA for the CDR3: TGTGCCAGCAGCGTAGGGCGGGGGACCTACAATGAGCAGTTCTTC.

The CDR3 DNA sequence: TGTGCCAGCAGCTTAGGCGGACTAGCGTTTAGCTCCTACGAGCAGTACTTC. It codes for CASSLGGLAFSSYEQYF. V gene TRBV7-9 combines with J gene TRBJ2-7; 9 positions match TRBD2. Germline V gives CDR1 SEHNR, CDR2 FQNEAQ (reference sequence). CDR3 length: 17 amino acids. V trimming: 1 base; J trimming: 0 bases; junction bases outside the gene matches: 7.

This sequence joins TRBV2 and TRBJ1-1, with D hard to call. CDR3 length: 14 amino acids. V dropped 4 bases and J dropped 4 bases, with 13 bases sitting between them. The germline CDR1 and CDR2 sequences are SNHLY and FYNNEI. CDR3 in amino acids: CASSVAGRGTEAFF. The CDR3 DNA is TGTGCCAGCAGTGTAGCAGGCCGGGGCACTGAAGCTTTCTTT.

This clone occurred once. This sequence joins TRBV4-3 and TRBJ2-7; 12 nucleotides align to TRBD1. V was pared by 3 bases and J by 6 bases, with 3 bases of the junction left unmatched. Germline-derived CDR1 and CDR2 are LGHNA and YSLEER. CDR3 size: 14 residues. The CDR3 DNA is TGCGCCAGCAGCCAGGGACAGGGGGCGATCGAGCAGTACTTC. Its translation: CASSQGQGAIEQYF.

V usage is TRBV5-4 and J usage is TRBJ2-7; 9 nucleotides agree with TRBD1. This CDR3 has 13 amino acids. With 4 bases clipped from V and 3 bases from J, the junction kept 2 bases outside the gene matches. The V gene's germline CDR1 is SGHNT and CDR2 YYREEE (reference sequence). The CDR3: CASSRDRDYEQYF. CDR3 nucleotide sequence: TGTGCCAGCAGCAGGGACAGGGACTACGAGCAGTACTTC.

The chain uses TRBV7-9 and TRBJ2-7; tentatively, D is TRBD2 (5 bases). The CDR3 is 13 residues long. V lost 5 bases and J 3 bases, leaving 11 bases between the germline ends. Germline V lookup: CDR1 SEHNR, CDR2 FQNEAQ (reference sequence). CDR3 sequence reads: CASSKGVHYEQYF. CDR3 coding DNA: TGTGCCAGCAGCAAGGGAGTGCACTACGAGCAGTACTTC.

The chain carries TRBV5-1 and TRBJ1-1, with D possibly being TRBD1 (5 bases). The germline V and J ends were trimmed by 4 bases and 2 bases, with 15 bases remaining between them. The CDR3 extends over 15 amino acids. Looked up from germline, CDR1 is SGHRS and CDR2 is YFSETQ. CDR3 protein: CASSTRADSNTEAFF. The CDR3 DNA reads TGCGCCAGCAGCACAAGGGCTGACAGTAACACTGAAGCTTTCTTT.

CDR3 in amino acids: CASSMGGLAGAVETQYF. The CDR3 DNA is TGTGCCAGTAGTATGGGAGGACTAGCGGGAGCTGTGGAGACCCAGTACTTC. This sequence joins TRBV19 and TRBJ2-5, with TRBD2 matching over 13 bases. The trim removed 3 bases at V and 5 bases at J, leaving 9 bases unmatched. Germline CDR1 and CDR2: LNHDA and SQIVND (reference sequence). The CDR3 has 17 residues.

The chain carries TRBV7-3 and TRBJ2-3; no definite D call. Looked up from germline, CDR1 is SGHTA and CDR2 is FQGTGA. The CDR3 consists of 13 residues. With 5 bases removed from V and 0 bases from J, the gap between germline ends came to 6 bases. CDR3 amino acids: CASSPPSTDTQYF. The CDR3 coding sequence is TGTGCCAGCAGCCCCCCTAGCACAGATACGCAGTATTTT.

The V call is TRBV4-3, the J call TRBJ1-6; TRBD1 agrees at 7 bases. In germline, CDR1 is LGHNA, CDR2 YSLEER. V lost 2 bases and J lost 6; bases outside the gene matches: 7. The CDR3 covers 16 residues. The CDR3 sequence is CASSQLTGAGNSPLHF. The CDR3 DNA is TGCGCCAGCAGCCAATTAACAGGGGCGGGTAATTCACCCCTCCACTTT.

The chain is built from TRBV5-1 and TRBJ1-2; 8 bases are a match to TRBD1. V dropped 4 bases and J dropped 4; count of bases not matched to a gene: 15. CDR1 is SGHRS and CDR2 is YFSETQ in the germline V gene. The CDR3 runs 17 residues. The CDR3 protein is CASSPTGTGGSLYGYTF. In DNA, the CDR3 is TGCGCCAGCAGCCCGACCGGGACAGGAGGCTCCCTCTATGGCTACACCTTC.

This clone appeared once. V gene TRBV29-1 combines with J gene TRBJ1-2, with 11 bases matching TRBD1. The CDR3 runs 17 residues. The germline V gene encodes CDR1 SQVTM and CDR2 ANQGSEA. V shed 7 bases and J 4 bases; nucleotides not matched to a gene: 17. The CDR3 sequence is CSAPSGQGEPEIYGYTF. The CDR3 bases are TGCAGCGCACCTTCGGGACAGGGGGAGCCCGAAATCTATGGCTACACCTTC.

The V and J genes are TRBV6-5 and TRBJ1-1, with TRBD1 as a possible D gene (5 bases). This CDR3 contains 14 residues. Trimming cost V 6 bases and J 4 bases, with 15 bases left between them. Germline V gives CDR1 MNHEY, CDR2 SVGAGI. The CDR3 nucleotides read TGTGCCAGCAGCCCCCAGGGTAGTGCCACTGAAGCTTTCTTT. Translation gives CASSPQGSATEAFF.

J is TRBJ2-5 and V is TRBV18; possibly TRBD1 for D (6 bases). This CDR3 comprises 12 residues. The germline CDR1 and CDR2 sequences are KGHSH and LQKENI. Trimming removed 6 bases at V and 6 bases at J, with 11 bases between. CDR3 nucleotides: TGTGCCAGCTCGCCGACAGGACAGACCCAGTACTTC. This translates into CASSPTGQTQYF.

The V call is TRBV19, the J call TRBJ1-1; D is unclear. V shed 3 bases and J shed 1 base, with 9 bases lying between them. The CDR3 totals 14 residues. The germline V gene encodes CDR1 LNHDA and CDR2 SQIVND (reference sequence). CDR3 amino acids: CASSIMTGNTEAFF. Written as DNA, the CDR3 is TGTGCCAGTAGTATTATGACGGGGAACACTGAAGCTTTCTTT.